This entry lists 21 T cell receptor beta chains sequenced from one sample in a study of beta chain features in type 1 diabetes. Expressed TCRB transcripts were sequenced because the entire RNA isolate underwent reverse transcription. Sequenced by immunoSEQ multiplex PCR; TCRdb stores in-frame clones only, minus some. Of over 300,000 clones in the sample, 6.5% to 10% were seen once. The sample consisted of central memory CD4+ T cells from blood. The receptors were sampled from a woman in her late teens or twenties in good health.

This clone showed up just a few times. The CDR3 nucleotides read TGCGCCAGCAGCTTGTCGGGGGGACCCGGGGAGCTGTTTTTT. Protein sequence: CASSLSGGPGELFF. The rearrangement links TRBV5-1 to TRBJ2-2; 7 bases agree with TRBD2. In germline, CDR1 is SGHRS, CDR2 YFSETQ. CDR3 length: 14 amino acids. V lost 1 base, J lost 6 bases, and 3 bases stayed unmatched.

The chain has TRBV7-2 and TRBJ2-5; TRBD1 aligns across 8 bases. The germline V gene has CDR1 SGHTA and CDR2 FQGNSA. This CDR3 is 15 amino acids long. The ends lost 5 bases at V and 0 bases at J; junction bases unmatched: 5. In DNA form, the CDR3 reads TGTGCCAGCAGCCCGGGACAGGTTTACCAAGAGACCCAGTACTTC. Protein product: CASSPGQVYQETQYF.

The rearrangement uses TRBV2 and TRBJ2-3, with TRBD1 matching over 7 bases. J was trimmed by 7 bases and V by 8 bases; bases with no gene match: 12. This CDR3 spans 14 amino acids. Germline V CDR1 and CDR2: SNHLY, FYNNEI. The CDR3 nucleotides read TGTGCCAGCGACTCCGGGACAGTACCGCATACGCAGTATTTT. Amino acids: CASDSGTVPHTQYF.

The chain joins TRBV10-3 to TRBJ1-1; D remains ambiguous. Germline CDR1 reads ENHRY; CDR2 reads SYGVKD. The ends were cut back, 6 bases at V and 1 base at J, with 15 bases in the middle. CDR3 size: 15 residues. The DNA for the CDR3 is TGTGCCATCAGGAAGGCAGCCGGTGGGAACACTGAAGCTTTCTTT. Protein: CAIRKAAGGNTEAFF.

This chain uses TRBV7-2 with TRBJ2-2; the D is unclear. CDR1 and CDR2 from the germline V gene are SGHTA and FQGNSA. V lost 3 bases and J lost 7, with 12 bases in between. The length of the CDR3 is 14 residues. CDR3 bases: TGTGCCAGCAGCTTGGAGAGAAAGGTCGGGGAGCTGTTTTTT. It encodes CASSLERKVGELFF.

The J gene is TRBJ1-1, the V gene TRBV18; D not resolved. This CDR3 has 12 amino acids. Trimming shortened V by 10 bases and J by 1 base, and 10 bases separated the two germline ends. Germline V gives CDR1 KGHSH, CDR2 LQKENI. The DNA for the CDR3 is TGTGCCACTTCAGAGGGGAACACTGAAGCTTTCTTT. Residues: CATSEGNTEAFF.

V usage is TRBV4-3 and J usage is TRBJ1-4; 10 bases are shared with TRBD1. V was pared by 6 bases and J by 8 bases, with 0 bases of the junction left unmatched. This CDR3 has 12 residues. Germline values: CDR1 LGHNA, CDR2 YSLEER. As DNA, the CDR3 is TGCGCCAGCAGGGACAGGGGGGAAAAACTGTTTTTT. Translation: CASRDRGEKLFF.

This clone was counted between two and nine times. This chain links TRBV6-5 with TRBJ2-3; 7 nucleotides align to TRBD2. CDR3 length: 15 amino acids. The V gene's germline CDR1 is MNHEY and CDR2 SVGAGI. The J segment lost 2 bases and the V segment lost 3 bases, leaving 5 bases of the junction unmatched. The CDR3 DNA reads TGTGCCAGCAGTTATTCCAGCGGGAACACAGATACGCAGTATTTT. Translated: CASSYSSGNTDTQYF.

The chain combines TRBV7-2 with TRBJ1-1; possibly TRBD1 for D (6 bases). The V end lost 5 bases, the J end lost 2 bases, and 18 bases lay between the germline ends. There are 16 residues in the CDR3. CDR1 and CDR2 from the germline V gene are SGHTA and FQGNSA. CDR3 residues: CASSRRPRGTNTEAFF. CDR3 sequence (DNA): TGTGCCAGCAGCCGAAGGCCCAGGGGAACAAACACTGAAGCTTTCTTT. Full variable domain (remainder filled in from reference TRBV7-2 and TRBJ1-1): GAGVSQSPSNKVTEKGKDVELRCDPISGHTALYWYRQSLGQGLEFLIYFQGNSAPDKSGLPSDRFSAERTGGSVSTLTIQRTQQEDSAVYLCASSRRPRGTNTEAFFGQGTRLTVV.

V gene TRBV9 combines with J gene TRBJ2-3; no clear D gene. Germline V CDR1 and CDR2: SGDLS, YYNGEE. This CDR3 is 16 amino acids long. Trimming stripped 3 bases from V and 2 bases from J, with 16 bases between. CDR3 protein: CASSGRSLATTDTQYF. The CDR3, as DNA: TGTGCCAGCAGCGGACGATCACTGGCCACCACAGATACGCAGTATTTT.

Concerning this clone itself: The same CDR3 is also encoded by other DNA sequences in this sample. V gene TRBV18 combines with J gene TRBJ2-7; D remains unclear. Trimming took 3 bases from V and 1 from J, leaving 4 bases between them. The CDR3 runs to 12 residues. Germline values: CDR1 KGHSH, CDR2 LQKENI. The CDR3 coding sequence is TGTGCCAGCTCACCTGGGTCCTACGAGCAGTACTTC. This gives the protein CASSPGSYEQYF.

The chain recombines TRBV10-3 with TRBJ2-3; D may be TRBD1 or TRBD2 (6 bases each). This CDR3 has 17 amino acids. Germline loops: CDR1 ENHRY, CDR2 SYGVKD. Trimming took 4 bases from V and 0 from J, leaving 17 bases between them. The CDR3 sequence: CAISGGASDSSTDTQYF. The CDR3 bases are TGTGCCATCAGTGGGGGGGCAAGCGATTCTAGCACAGATACGCAGTATTTT.

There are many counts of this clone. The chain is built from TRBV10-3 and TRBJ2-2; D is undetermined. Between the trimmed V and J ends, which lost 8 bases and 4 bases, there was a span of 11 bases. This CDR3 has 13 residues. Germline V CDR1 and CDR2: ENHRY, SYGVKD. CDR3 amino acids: CAIAPVSTGELFF. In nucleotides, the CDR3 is TGTGCCATCGCACCAGTCAGCACCGGGGAGCTGTTTTTT.

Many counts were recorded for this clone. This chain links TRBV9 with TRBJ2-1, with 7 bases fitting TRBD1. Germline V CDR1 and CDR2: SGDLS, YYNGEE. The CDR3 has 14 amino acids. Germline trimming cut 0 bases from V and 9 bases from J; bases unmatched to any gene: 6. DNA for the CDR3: TGTGCCAGCAGCGTAGGACAGGGCGGTGGTGAGCAGTTCTTC. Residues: CASSVGQGGGEQFF. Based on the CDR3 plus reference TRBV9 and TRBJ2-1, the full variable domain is DSGVTQTPKHLITATGQRVTLRCSPRSGDLSVYWYQQSLDQGLQFLIQYYNGEERAKGNILERFSAQQFPDLHSELNLSSLELGDSALYFCASSVGQGGGEQFFGPGTRLTVL.

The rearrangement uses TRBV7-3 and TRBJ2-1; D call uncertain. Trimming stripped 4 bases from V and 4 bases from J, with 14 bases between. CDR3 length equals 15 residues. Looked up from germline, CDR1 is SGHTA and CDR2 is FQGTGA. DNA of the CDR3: TGTGCCAGCAGCTCCAGGACCGCGGATTACAATGAGCAGTTCTTC. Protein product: CASSSRTADYNEQFF.

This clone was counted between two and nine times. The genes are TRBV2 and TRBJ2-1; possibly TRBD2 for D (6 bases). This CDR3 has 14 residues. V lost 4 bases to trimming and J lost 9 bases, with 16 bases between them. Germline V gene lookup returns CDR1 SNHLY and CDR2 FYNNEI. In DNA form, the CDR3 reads TGTGCCAGCAGTGTGGAGGGAGCAGTGGGTGAGCAGTTCTTC. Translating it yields CASSVEGAVGEQFF.

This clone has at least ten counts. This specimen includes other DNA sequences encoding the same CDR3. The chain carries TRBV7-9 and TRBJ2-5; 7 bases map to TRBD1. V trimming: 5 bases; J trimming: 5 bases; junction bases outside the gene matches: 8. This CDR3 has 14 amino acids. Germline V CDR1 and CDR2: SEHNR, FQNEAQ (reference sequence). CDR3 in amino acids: CASSRLQQGETQYF. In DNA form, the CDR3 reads TGTGCCAGCAGCCGCTTACAACAGGGGGAGACCCAGTACTTC.

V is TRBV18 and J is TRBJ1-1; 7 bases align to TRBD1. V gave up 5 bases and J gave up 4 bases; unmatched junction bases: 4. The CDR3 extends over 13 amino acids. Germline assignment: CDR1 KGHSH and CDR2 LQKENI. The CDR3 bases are TGTGCCAGCTCATCCGACAGGGCCACTGAAGCTTTCTTT. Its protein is CASSSDRATEAFF.

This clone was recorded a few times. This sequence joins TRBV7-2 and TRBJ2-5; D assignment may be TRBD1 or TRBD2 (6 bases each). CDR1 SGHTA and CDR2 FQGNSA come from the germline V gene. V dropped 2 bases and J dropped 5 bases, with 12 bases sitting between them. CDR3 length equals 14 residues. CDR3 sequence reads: CASSLNGGWETQYF. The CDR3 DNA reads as TGTGCCAGCAGCTTAAACGGGGGCTGGGAGACCCAGTACTTC.

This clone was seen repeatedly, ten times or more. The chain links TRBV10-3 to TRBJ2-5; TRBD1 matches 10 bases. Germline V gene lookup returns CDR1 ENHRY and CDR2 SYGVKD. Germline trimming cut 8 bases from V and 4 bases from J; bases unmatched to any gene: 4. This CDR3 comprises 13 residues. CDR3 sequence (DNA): TGTGCCATCGCCCGGGACAGGGGAGAGACCCAGTACTTC. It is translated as CAIARDRGETQYF.

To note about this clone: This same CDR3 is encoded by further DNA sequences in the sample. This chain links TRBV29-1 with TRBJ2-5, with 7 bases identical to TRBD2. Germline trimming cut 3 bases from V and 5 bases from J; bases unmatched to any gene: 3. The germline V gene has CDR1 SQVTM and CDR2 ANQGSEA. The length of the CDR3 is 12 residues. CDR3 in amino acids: CSVDGGSETQYF. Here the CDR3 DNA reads TGCAGCGTTGATGGCGGGAGTGAGACCCAGTACTTC.